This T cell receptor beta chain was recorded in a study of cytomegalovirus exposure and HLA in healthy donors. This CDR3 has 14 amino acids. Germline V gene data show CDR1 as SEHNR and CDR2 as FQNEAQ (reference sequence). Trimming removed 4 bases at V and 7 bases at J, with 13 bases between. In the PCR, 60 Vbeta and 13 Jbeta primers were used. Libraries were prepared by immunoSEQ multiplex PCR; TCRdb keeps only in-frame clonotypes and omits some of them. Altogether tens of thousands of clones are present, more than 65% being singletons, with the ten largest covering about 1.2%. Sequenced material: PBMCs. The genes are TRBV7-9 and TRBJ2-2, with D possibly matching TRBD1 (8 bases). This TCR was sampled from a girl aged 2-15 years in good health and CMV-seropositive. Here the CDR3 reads CASSSTGEGGELFF. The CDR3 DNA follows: TGTGCCAGCAGCTCGACAGGGGAGGGCGGGGAGCTGTTTTTT.